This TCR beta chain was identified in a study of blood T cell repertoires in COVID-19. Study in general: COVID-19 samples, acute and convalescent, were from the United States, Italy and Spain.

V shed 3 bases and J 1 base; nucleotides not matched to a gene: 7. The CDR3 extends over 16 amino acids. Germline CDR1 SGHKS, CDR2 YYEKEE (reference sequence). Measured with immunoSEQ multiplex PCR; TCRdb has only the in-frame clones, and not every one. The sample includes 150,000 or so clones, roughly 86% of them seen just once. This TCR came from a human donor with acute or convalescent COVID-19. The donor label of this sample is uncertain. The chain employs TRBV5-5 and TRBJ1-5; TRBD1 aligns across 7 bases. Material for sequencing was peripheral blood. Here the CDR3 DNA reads TGTGCCAGCAGCTCCACAGGGGTCCTAAGCAATCAGCCCCAGCATTTT. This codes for CASSSTGVLSNQPQHF.